This TCR beta chain originates from a study of early T cells in non-severe SARS-CoV-2 infection (dated by TCRdb to the early 2020s). Turning to the overall study: TCR sequencing used bulk RNA from unsorted whole blood, so alpha and beta chains could not be paired. Overall study results and their limits: VDJdb matching was skewed toward anti-spike CD8 responses and likely underestimated virus-specific expansions, missing private and CD4 specificities.

The library was made by 5' RACE. The sequencer listed for this sample is NextSeq 500. In the TCR library protocol, unique molecular identifiers were attached to individual cDNA molecules to correct for PCR bias and sequencing error. TCR alpha and beta chains were both sequenced, and the abundances of alpha and beta sequences in each sample were closely correlated with each other. The study's own analysis went as follows. Decombinator V4 was used to perform V gene, J gene and CDR3 annotation of TCR sequences. TCRs were defined as expanded if a significant change between any two time points was detected under a Poisson model with p below 0.0001. Abundances of TCRs were expressed as counts per million after normalisation to the total number of TCRs sequenced in each sample. VDJdb, accessed 1 November 2021, was searched for CMV, EBV and SARS-CoV-2 annotated TCRs, excluding TCRs annotated for multiple antigens. TCRdb trimmed public reads at Q25 via fastp, called clones via MiXCR and kept in-frame beta chains. Under each unique CDR3 protein, matching rows form one entry showing the most common genes and DNA. For this entry, the V and J calls and clone size follow TCRdb and not the study's own pipeline. The sample table records tens of thousands of distinct CDR3 sequences; around 10% of these occur just once. The ten largest clonotypes hold about 5% of the sample.

This clonotype was recorded at least ten times. The antigen this receptor binds is unknown. Base qualities are not recorded, but no much larger clone differs from it by a single base. The study was a case-control design nested within a healthcare worker cohort in London, UK, with weekly nasopharyngeal swab PCR tests and blood sampling. Healthcare workers were recruited between 23 and 31 March 2020, during the week of the UK lockdown, and were followed weekly for up to about 16 weeks. The TCR was taken from an adult who was a healthcare worker with PCR-confirmed SARS-CoV-2 infection or an uninfected control (not recorded which). Source material: whole blood.

The CDR3 sequence is CASSVGGLAGARDTQYF. Read as DNA, the sequence is TGTGCCAGCAGCGTAGGCGGGCTAGCGGGGGCCAGGGATACGCAGTATTTT. The V gene is TRBV9 and the J gene is TRBJ2-3; 10 nucleotides in the junction match TRBD2. CDR1 and CDR2 are read off the germline V gene as SGDLS and YYNGEE. Trimming takes 0 bases off V and 6 bases off J; junction bases not matched to a gene: 10. Taken from cysteine to phenylalanine, the CDR3 has 17 residues. Kept here is only the CDR3 DNA, which spans 51 bases and is read in frame from base 1.